The rows below give T cell receptor beta chains drawn from one sample of a study of OX40 agonist ivuxolimab in advanced cancers. Sequencing was performed with immunoSEQ multiplex PCR; in TCRdb, only in-frame clones are kept and a portion is missing. The sample consists of tens of thousands of clones, more than 85% of them appearing once. The material was CD4+ or CD8+ T cells sorted from blood, obtained in a trial of the OX40 agonist ivuxolimab. These receptors all come from an adult with an advanced solid tumor such as melanoma, head and neck, liver or kidney cancer. Each CDR3 is given with its conserved first and last residue. D genes are given only for firm matches. Size is stated for part of the rows, as once, few or many counts, or as a class when the clone is expanded.

CDR3: CASSPRLAGGRNEQFF; DNA: TGTGCCAGCAGCCCCCGACTAGCGGGGGGGAGGAATGAGCAGTTCTTC; D: TRBD2; V: TRBV7-7; size: NA; J: TRBJ2-1
CDR3: CASSYRVWGTNEKLFF; DNA: TGTGCCAGCAGCTACAGGGTTTGGGGGACTAATGAAAAACTGTTTTTT; D: NA; V: TRBV7-6; size: NA; J: TRBJ1-4
CDR3: CSAQTHYEQYF; DNA: TGCAGTGCTCAGACCCATTACGAGCAGTACTTC; D: NA; V: TRBV20-1; size: NA; J: TRBJ2-7
CDR3: CASSLSSRSGFGYTF; DNA: TGCGCCAGCAGCTTGAGTTCCAGGTCAGGCTTTGGCTACACCTTC; D: NA; V: TRBV5-1; size: NA; J: TRBJ1-2
CDR3: CASSLGAGGFAEAFF; DNA: TGTGCCAGCAGCTTAGGGGCAGGGGGTTTCGCTGAAGCTTTCTTT; D: TRBD1; V: TRBV7-6; size: NA; J: TRBJ1-1
CDR3: CSTSTSEQANIQYF; DNA: TGCAGCACAAGCACTAGCGAACAAGCCAACATTCAGTACTTC; D: TRBD2; V: TRBV29-1; size: NA; J: TRBJ2-4
CDR3: CASSHGPPHSGNTIYF; DNA: TGTGCCAGCAGCCATGGTCCCCCCCATTCTGGAAACACCATATATTTT; D: NA; V: TRBV14; size: NA; J: TRBJ1-3
CDR3: CASSPRVGYQSSYEQYF; DNA: TGTGCCAGCAGCCCCCGGGTGGGCTACCAGAGCTCCTACGAGCAGTACTTC; D: NA; V: TRBV11-2; size: NA; J: TRBJ2-7
CDR3: CASSLEGATEKLFF; DNA: TGTGCCAGCAGCTTAGAGGGGGCGACTGAAAAACTGTTTTTT; D: TRBD1; V: TRBV7-2; size: NA; J: TRBJ1-4
CDR3: CASSAELTGKGYGYTF; DNA: TGCGCCAGCAGCGCGGAACTTACAGGGAAGGGATATGGCTACACCTTC; D: NA; V: TRBV5-1; size: NA; J: TRBJ1-2
CDR3: CASSQLPQGTDTQYF; DNA: TGCGCCAGCAGCCAACTACCCCAGGGGACAGATACGCAGTATTTT; D: NA; V: TRBV4-1; size: NA; J: TRBJ2-3
CDR3: CASSLYSPGNTEAFF; DNA: TGCGCCAGCAGCTTGTACAGCCCGGGGAACACTGAAGCTTTCTTT; D: NA; V: TRBV5-1; size: NA; J: TRBJ1-1
CDR3: CASSYDSTGKNTEAFF; DNA: TGTGCCAGCAGTTACGACTCGACAGGGAAGAACACTGAAGCTTTCTTT; D: TRBD1; V: TRBV6-6; size: NA; J: TRBJ1-1
CDR3: CASSPLQGSTDTQYF; DNA: TGTGCCAGCAGTCCTTTGCAGGGTAGCACAGATACGCAGTATTTT; D: NA; V: TRBV16; size: once; J: TRBJ2-3
CDR3: CASSPRISGGQNNEQFF; DNA: TGCGCCAGCAGCCCTCGAATAAGCGGGGGCCAAAACAATGAGCAGTTCTTC; D: TRBD2; V: TRBV5-1; size: NA; J: TRBJ2-1
CDR3: CASRLGQGRETQYF; DNA: TGTGCCAGCAGACTCGGACAGGGACGAGAGACCCAGTACTTC; D: TRBD1; V: TRBV6-5; size: NA; J: TRBJ2-5
CDR3: CASSLANYEQYF; DNA: TGTGCCAGCAGCTTAGCGAACTACGAGCAGTACTTC; D: NA; V: TRBV7-2; size: NA; J: TRBJ2-7
CDR3: CASSSTDDGQFF; DNA: TGCGCCAGCAGCTCCACAGACGATGGGCAGTTCTTC; D: NA; V: TRBV5-1; size: NA; J: TRBJ2-1
CDR3: CASSLSPGHPTDTQYF; DNA: TGTGCCAGCAGCTTATCCCCCGGACATCCCACAGATACGCAGTATTTT; D: NA; V: TRBV11-3; size: NA; J: TRBJ2-3
CDR3: CASSAAGTGFFGGGYTF; DNA: TGTGCCAGCAGCGCAGCCGGGACAGGATTTTTTGGGGGAGGCTACACCTTC; D: TRBD1; V: TRBV9; size: NA; J: TRBJ1-2
CDR3: CASRTGGLGQYF; DNA: TGTGCCAGCCGGACAGGCGGCTTGGGGCAGTACTTC; D: TRBD1; V: TRBV27; size: NA; J: TRBJ2-5
CDR3: CASSKRGGNTQYF; DNA: TGTGCCAGCAGCAAAAGAGGTGGGAATACGCAGTATTTT; D: NA; V: TRBV5-6; size: NA; J: TRBJ2-3
CDR3: CASSLETGSGYGYTF; DNA: TGTGCCAGCAGCTTAGAGACAGGCTCCGGCTATGGCTACACCTTC; D: NA; V: TRBV7-6; size: NA; J: TRBJ1-2
CDR3: CASSVDRESSVGYTF; DNA: TGTGCCAGTAGTGTCGACAGGGAGTCCTCCGTGGGCTACACCTTC; D: TRBD1; V: TRBV19; size: NA; J: TRBJ1-2
CDR3: CASKFIKSWYNEQFF; DNA: TGTGCCAGCAAGTTTATTAAATCGTGGTACAATGAGCAGTTCTTC; D: NA; V: TRBV2; size: NA; J: TRBJ2-1
CDR3: CASGPTGVPYSNQPQHF; DNA: TGTGCCAGCGGACCGACAGGGGTACCTTATAGCAATCAGCCCCAGCATTTT; D: TRBD1; V: TRBV7-9; size: NA; J: TRBJ1-5
CDR3: CASSPPAPANQPQHF; DNA: TGCGCCAGCAGCCCCCCAGCCCCGGCCAATCAGCCCCAGCATTTT; D: NA; V: TRBV4-1; size: NA; J: TRBJ1-5
CDR3: CASSLGSTNTGELFF; DNA: TGTGCCAGCAGCTTAGGCAGCACGAACACCGGGGAGCTGTTTTTT; D: NA; V: TRBV7-6; size: NA; J: TRBJ2-2
CDR3: CASSSTGGTEAFF; DNA: TGTGCCAGCTCATCTACAGGGGGCACTGAAGCTTTCTTT; D: TRBD1; V: TRBV18; size: NA; J: TRBJ1-1
CDR3: CASSTGLAGTDTQYF; DNA: TGTGCCAGCAGCACGGGACTAGCGGGTACAGATACGCAGTATTTT; D: TRBD2; V: TRBV5-4; size: NA; J: TRBJ2-3
CDR3: CASSLQTAGSGNEQFF; DNA: TGTGCCAGCAGCTTACAGACGGCAGGGAGTGGGAATGAGCAGTTCTTC; D: NA; V: TRBV7-8; size: NA; J: TRBJ2-1
CDR3: CASSGGTGGGGETQYF; DNA: TGTGCCAGCAGTGGAGGGACAGGGGGAGGAGGAGAGACCCAGTACTTC; D: TRBD1; V: TRBV27; size: NA; J: TRBJ2-5
CDR3: CASSLESGGSYEQYF; DNA: TGCGCCAGCAGCTTGGAGTCAGGGGGATCCTACGAGCAGTACTTC; D: TRBD1; V: TRBV5-1; size: NA; J: TRBJ2-7
CDR3: CASSTGGGNQPQHF; DNA: TGTGCCAGTAGTACTGGAGGGGGAAATCAGCCCCAGCATTTT; D: NA; V: TRBV19; size: NA; J: TRBJ1-5
CDR3: CASSLYAVSLTDTQYF; DNA: TGTGCCAGCAGTTTATACGCAGTCAGCCTCACAGATACGCAGTATTTT; D: NA; V: TRBV27; size: NA; J: TRBJ2-3
CDR3: CASRAWTGDNSPLHF; DNA: TGTGCCAGCAGGGCCTGGACAGGGGACAATTCACCCCTCCACTTT; D: TRBD1; V: TRBV6-1; size: NA; J: TRBJ1-6
CDR3: CASSRQGAGANVLTF; DNA: TGTGCCAGCAGTCGACAGGGGGCTGGGGCCAACGTCCTGACTTTC; D: TRBD1; V: TRBV28; size: NA; J: TRBJ2-6
CDR3: CASSLARGDTDTQYF; DNA: TGTGCCAGCAGCTTAGCGCGTGGAGATACAGATACGCAGTATTTT; D: NA; V: TRBV7-2; size: NA; J: TRBJ2-3
CDR3: CASSAASGAYNEQFF; DNA: TGTGCCAGCAGTGCCGCCAGCGGGGCCTACAATGAGCAGTTCTTC; D: TRBD2; V: TRBV6-1; size: NA; J: TRBJ2-1
CDR3: CASARWGQGAQPQHF; DNA: TGTGCCAGTGCCAGGTGGGGGCAGGGGGCCCAGCCCCAGCATTTT; D: TRBD1; V: TRBV19; size: NA; J: TRBJ1-5
CDR3: CASTTTPTSDSTDTQYF; DNA: TGCGCCAGCACCACCACCCCCACTAGCGATAGCACAGATACGCAGTATTTT; D: TRBD2; V: TRBV10-1; size: NA; J: TRBJ2-3
CDR3: CASSLAPSTPGLTDTQYF; DNA: TGTGCCAGCAGCTTAGCCCCCTCTACTCCTGGTCTCACAGATACGCAGTATTTT; D: NA; V: TRBV7-2; size: NA; J: TRBJ2-3
CDR3: CASSPDRGQTEAFF; DNA: TGTGCCAGCAGCCCTGACAGGGGGCAAACTGAAGCTTTCTTT; D: TRBD1; V: TRBV6-5; size: NA; J: TRBJ1-1
CDR3: CASSLSGTVGHEQYF; DNA: TGTGCCAGCAGCTTATCCGGGACGGTCGGACACGAGCAGTACTTC; D: NA; V: TRBV5-8; size: NA; J: TRBJ2-7
CDR3: CASSLTTGDTEAFF; DNA: TGTGCCAGCAGCTTAACGACAGGGGACACTGAAGCTTTCTTT; D: TRBD1; V: TRBV7-6; size: NA; J: TRBJ1-1
CDR3: CASSRGGVYNSPLHF; DNA: TGTGCCAGTAGTAGAGGAGGGGTTTATAATTCACCCCTCCACTTT; D: NA; V: TRBV19; size: NA; J: TRBJ1-6
CDR3: CASTQREGQGARTEAFF; DNA: TGTGCCAGCACCCAGCGGGAGGGGCAGGGGGCTAGAACTGAAGCTTTCTTT; D: NA; V: TRBV21-1; size: NA; J: TRBJ1-1